This T cell receptor beta chain was recorded in a study of blood T cell repertoires in COVID-19. V dropped 1 base and J dropped 10 bases, with 11 bases sitting between them. Germline V lookup: CDR1 SGHTS, CDR2 YDEGEE. This CDR3 has 12 amino acids. The data were produced by immunoSEQ multiplex PCR, yet TCRdb's version contains in-frame clones alone and is incomplete. The sample lists under 300,000 clones, 80% to 90% seen once, with about 3% in the top ten. The sequence came from a woman in her twenties or thirties with active or convalescent COVID-19. The chain uses TRBV5-8 and TRBJ1-2, with D unresolved. Material for sequencing was peripheral blood. Here the CDR3 DNA reads TGTGCCAGCAGCTTGCGAACGCTACCCTACACCTTC. Translating gives CASSLRTLPYTF.